The 13 T cell receptor beta chains reported below all come from one sample, sequenced in a study of blood T cell repertoires in COVID-19. The assay was immunoSEQ multiplex PCR, and TCRdb's table has in-frame clones only and misses some. The sample lists more than 150,000 clones, about four fifths seen once, with approximately 14% in the top ten. Sequencing was done on a sample of peripheral blood. The receptors come from a man younger than 30 with active or convalescent COVID-19.

The J gene is TRBJ1-2, the V gene TRBV10-3, with D perhaps TRBD1 (5 bases). Germline V lookup: CDR1 ENHRY, CDR2 SYGVKD. The ends were cut back, 7 bases at V and 0 bases at J, with 12 bases in the middle. This CDR3 spans 14 amino acids. The CDR3 is CAIKSDTTNYGYTF. CDR3 bases: TGTGCCATCAAATCGGACACAACTAACTATGGCTACACCTTC.

This sequence joins TRBV7-2 and TRBJ2-3; TRBD2 matches 8 bases. The CDR3 has 16 amino acids. Germline V lookup: CDR1 SGHTA, CDR2 FQGNSA. Unmatched junction bases numbered 12, after V lost 6 bases and J lost 4 bases. This CDR3 reads CASSAETSVLSDTQYF. CDR3 coding DNA: TGTGCCAGCAGTGCCGAGACTAGCGTTTTGTCAGATACGCAGTATTTT.

The chain is built from TRBV15 and TRBJ2-7, with 9 bases lining up with TRBD2. V lost 0 bases to trimming and J lost 5 bases; unmatched junction nucleotides: 8. CDR3 size: 16 residues. Germline CDR1 is LNHNV and CDR2 is YYDKDF (reference sequence). CDR3 protein: CATSRDLSGSHHEQYF. The CDR3 DNA follows: TGTGCCACCAGCAGAGATCTTAGCGGGAGCCACCACGAGCAGTACTTC.

This clone was seen at least ten times. CDR3 loop: CASSLEQIATNEKLFF. The CDR3 region has the DNA TGCGCCAGCAGCTTGGAACAGATTGCAACTAATGAAAAACTGTTTTTT. The chain has TRBV5-1 and TRBJ1-4, with D unresolved. This CDR3 has 16 residues. Trimming removed 0 bases at V and 0 bases at J, with 9 bases between. CDR1 SGHRS and CDR2 YFSETQ come from the germline V gene.

The sample holds a few counts of this clone. This chain connects TRBV21-1 to TRBJ1-5; TRBD1 is the table's D call and was not checked against the DNA. TRBV21-1 is an annotated pseudogene. The CDR3 covers 16 residues. CDR3 coding DNA: TGTGCCAGCAACAGGGGGGGGACAGGGTTAAATCAGCCCCAGCATTTT. This codes for CASNRGGTGLNQPQHF.

This chain uses TRBV7-6 with TRBJ1-4, with D possibly being TRBD1 (5 bases). CDR3 length equals 14 residues. The germline V gene has CDR1 SGHVS and CDR2 FNYEAQ. V shed 5 bases and J shed 2 bases, with 9 bases lying between them. Here the CDR3 DNA reads TGTGCCAGCAGCCCCGACAGTACTAATGAAAAACTGTTTTTT. Its protein is CASSPDSTNEKLFF.

This chain joins TRBV30 and TRBJ2-7, with TRBD2 identical over 10 bases. Germline V gene lookup returns CDR1 GTSNPN and CDR2 SVGIG (reference sequence). After removal of 7 bases from V and 1 base from J, the junction contained 1 base not matched to a gene. The length of the CDR3 is 12 residues. DNA for the CDR3: TGTGCCTTAGCGGGAGGATCCTACGAGCAGTACTTC. This codes for CALAGGSYEQYF.

The chain employs TRBV9 and TRBJ1-1; D is possibly TRBD1 (5 bases). The germline V and J ends were trimmed by 0 bases and 3 bases, with 6 bases remaining between them. This CDR3 contains 13 residues. Germline values: CDR1 SGDLS, CDR2 YYNGEE. The CDR3 DNA is TGTGCCAGCAGCGTAGGGGGCTACACTGAAGCTTTCTTT. It encodes CASSVGGYTEAFF.

This rearrangement joins TRBV13 to TRBJ1-2; 7 bases agree with TRBD1. The CDR3 extends over 14 amino acids. The J segment lost 4 bases and the V segment lost 5 bases, leaving 7 bases of the junction unmatched. Germline loops: CDR1 PRHDT, CDR2 FYEKMQ (reference sequence). The CDR3: CASSPKGGAYGYTF. The CDR3, as DNA: TGTGCCAGCAGCCCTAAAGGGGGCGCCTATGGCTACACCTTC.

This clone has a single count. This chain uses TRBV18 with TRBJ1-3; D may be TRBD1 (6 bases). V was shortened by 1 base and J by 4 bases, with 11 bases between the two germline ends. This CDR3 has 15 amino acids. Germline lookup yields CDR1 KGHSH and CDR2 LQKENI. CDR3 nucleotide sequence: TGTGCCAGCTCACCACTGACAGGACCCGGAAACACCATATATTTT. Residues: CASSPLTGPGNTIYF.

The chain employs TRBV6-1 and TRBJ2-7; TRBD2 matches at 12 bases. This CDR3 spans 18 amino acids. CDR1 MNHNS and CDR2 SASEGT come from the germline V gene. Trimming at V came to 0 bases and at J to 4 bases, leaving 10 bases not matched to a gene. This chain's CDR3 is CASSEAGPSGGALYEQYF. The CDR3 nucleotides read TGTGCCAGCAGTGAAGCAGGTCCTAGCGGGGGGGCTTTATACGAGCAGTACTTC.

V usage is TRBV10-2 and J usage is TRBJ2-3, with D perhaps TRBD1 (6 bases). Deletions cut 8 bases from V and 3 bases from J, with 18 bases between. There are 15 residues in the CDR3. Germline V gives CDR1 WSHSY, CDR2 SAAADI. The CDR3 DNA reads as TGCGCCAGCCGCCATGGGGGCGAGTCAACAGATACGCAGTATTTT. Amino acid sequence: CASRHGGESTDTQYF.

The chain employs TRBV18 and TRBJ1-1; D might be TRBD1 (6 bases). The germline V gene has CDR1 KGHSH and CDR2 LQKENI. V shed 0 bases and J shed 11 bases, with 10 bases lying between them. The length of the CDR3 is 12 residues. CDR3 protein: CASSPPGQRAFF. DNA of the CDR3: TGTGCCAGCTCACCACCAGGACAGCGGGCTTTCTTT.